This T cell receptor beta chain was identified during a study of blood T cell repertoires in COVID-19. For the study at large: Material from acute and convalescent COVID-19 was sourced from the United States, Italy and Spain. The analysed material was cDNA or gDNA that came from T cells, B-cell-depleted T cells, or PBMCs.

Looked up from germline, CDR1 is SGDLS and CDR2 is YYNGEE. Trimming at V came to 7 bases and at J to 8 bases, leaving 8 bases not matched to a gene. The CDR3 has 14 amino acids. Source study methods: Researchers report that nucleated cell counts were estimated from reference gene primer amplification. Sequenced by immunoSEQ multiplex PCR; TCRdb stores in-frame clones only, minus some. The V and J calls and clone size were taken over from that table, and D and trimming were inferred from the DNA. The sample shows 150,000 to 200,000 clones, roughly 90% of them seen only once. The sample taken for sequencing was peripheral blood. The chain joins TRBV9 to TRBJ1-6; 8 positions agree with TRBD1. This receptor was identified in a man aged 55 to 69 with active or convalescent COVID-19. The CDR3 reads CASGRQGKDSPLHF. The CDR3 DNA sequence: TGTGCCAGCGGAAGACAGGGGAAGGATTCACCCCTCCACTTT.